These 13 T cell receptor beta chains came from one sample sequenced in a study of T cell repertoires in cytomegalovirus infection. One entry per CDR3 protein results from TCRdb running MiXCR on the reads. Among 700,000 to 900,000 distinct CDR3 sequences listed, 25% to 30% were seen once. Their antigens remain unidentified. The specimen comprised cultured CD8+ T cells from PBMCs, sampled from culture after CMV antigen stimulation. These receptors all stem from a human donor in good health (CMV status not recorded). Some clones in this sample may be carry-over from other donors' samples.

This sequence joins TRBV24-1 and TRBJ2-1; TRBD1 matches 9 bases. This CDR3 region has 15 residues. CDR1 KGHDR and CDR2 SFDVKD come from the germline V gene. The junction had 11 bases not matched to a gene; V was cut back by 9 bases and J by 6 bases. The CDR3 nucleotides read TGTGCCACCTCACCGGGACAGGGACGTTTCAATGAGCAGTTCTTC. Residues: CATSPGQGRFNEQFF.

The V gene is TRBV7-9, the J gene TRBJ2-1; TRBD1 agrees at 7 bases. The CDR3 covers 15 residues. The ends lost 1 base at V and 3 bases at J; junction bases unmatched: 3. Germline loops: CDR1 SEHNR, CDR2 FQNEAQ (reference sequence). For the CDR3, the DNA is TGTGCCAGCAGCTTAGTTAGGGGGCTCTACAATGAGCAGTTCTTC. It specifies CASSLVRGLYNEQFF.

This clonotype was seen many times. The V and J genes are TRBV6-2 or TRBV6-3 and TRBJ2-5; 10 nucleotides agree with TRBD2. V trimming: 6 bases; J trimming: 6 bases; junction bases outside the gene matches: 7. The CDR3 spans 14 residues. Germline assignment: CDR1 MNHEY and CDR2 SVGEGT. CDR3 coding DNA: TGTGCCAGCAGCTTCAGCGGGGGGGCGAAGACCCAGTACTTC. It specifies CASSFSGGAKTQYF.

This clonotype has just one count. The chain is built from TRBV2 and TRBJ2-7, with D possibly matching TRBD1 (6 bases). The CDR3 has 15 amino acids. Germline loops: CDR1 SNHLY, CDR2 FYNNEI. Deletions cut 3 bases from V and 3 bases from J, with 15 bases between. The CDR3 DNA is TGTGCCAGCAGTGAGGGGCCGGGACAAAACTACGAGCAGTACTTC. It codes for CASSEGPGQNYEQYF.

The chain joins TRBV7-9 to TRBJ2-2; D is uncertain. V was trimmed by 7 bases and J by 7 bases, leaving 13 bases between them. This CDR3 contains 13 residues. Looked up from germline, CDR1 is SEHNR and CDR2 is FQNEAQ (reference sequence). As DNA, the CDR3 is TGTGCCAGCACCTCTGCTCGGGTCGGGGAGCTGTTTTTT. This encodes CASTSARVGELFF.

This clonotype was counted ten times or more. This rearrangement joins TRBV7-2 to TRBJ1-1; D is unclear. The V end was cut by 1 base, the J end by 2 bases, with 11 bases between. There are 15 residues in the CDR3. From germline, CDR1 is SGHTA and CDR2 FQGNSA. The DNA for the CDR3 is TGTGCCAGCAGCTTAGTAAGGCAGACCAACACTGAAGCTTTCTTT. This gives the protein CASSLVRQTNTEAFF. Using reference TRBV7-2 and TRBJ1-1 for the parts outside the CDR3, the full variable domain is GAGVSQSPSNKVTEKGKDVELRCDPISGHTALYWYRQSLGQGLEFLIYFQGNSAPDKSGLPSDRFSAERTGGSVSTLTIQRTQQEDSAVYLCASSLVRQTNTEAFFGQGTRLTVV.

This clonotype was detected only a few times. The V and J genes are TRBV5-6 and TRBJ1-1; unclear D gene. The V gene's germline CDR1 is SGHDT and CDR2 YYEEEE. The CDR3 runs to 13 residues. V was pared by 0 bases and J by 7 bases, with 10 bases between. CDR3 DNA: TGTGCCAGCAGCTTGGGAGGCACGGATGAAGCTTTCTTT. This gives the protein CASSLGGTDEAFF.

This clonotype was counted ten times or more. The junction does not match germline at one end; this may be a read error. The rearrangement uses TRBV7-9 and TRBJ2-2, with 8 bases identical to TRBD1. Germline CDR1 reads SEHNR; CDR2 reads FQNEAQ (reference sequence). This CDR3 is built from 15 residues. The CDR3, as DNA: TGTGCCAGCAGCATAAGACAGGGGAACGCCGGGGAGCTGTTTTTT. Its translation: CASSIRQGNAGELFF.

This rearrangement joins TRBV15 to TRBJ2-1, with unresolved D. Germline CDR1 is LNHNV and CDR2 is YYDKDF (reference sequence). This CDR3 comprises 16 residues. Between the trimmed V and J ends, which lost 2 bases and 5 bases, there was a span of 16 bases. This chain's CDR3 is CATSRQDHVADNEQFF. CDR3 sequence (DNA): TGTGCCACCAGCAGACAAGACCATGTCGCGGACAATGAGCAGTTCTTC.

The genes are TRBV5-6 and TRBJ2-1; no reliable D call. The CDR3 runs to 11 residues. V was pared by 1 base and J by 10 bases, with 6 bases between. Germline CDR1 SGHDT, CDR2 YYEEEE. The DNA for the CDR3 is TGTGCCAGCAGCTTGCGGTTGGAGCAGTTCTTC. It is translated as CASSLRLEQFF. The whole variable domain, filled in from reference TRBV5-6 and TRBJ2-1, reads DAGVTQSPTHLIKTRGQQVTLRCSPKSGHDTVSWYQQALGQGPQFIFQYYEEEERQRGNFPDRFSGHQFPNYSSELNVNALLLGDSALYLCASSLRLEQFFGPGTRLTVL.

The CDR3, as DNA: TGTGCCAGCAGTTATAGACAAGTTATCTACGGCTACACCTTC. This sequence encodes CASSYRQVIYGYTF. This chain links TRBV13 with TRBJ1-2; D remains ambiguous. The V end lost 6 bases, the J end lost 8 bases, and 19 bases lay between the germline ends. Germline V gene sequence: CDR1 PRHDT, CDR2 FYEKMQ (reference sequence). The CDR3 sequence is 14 residues long.

This chain links TRBV12-3 or TRBV12-4 with TRBJ1-2, with D possibly matching TRBD1 (6 bases). V lost 3 bases to trimming and J lost 0 bases, with 14 bases between them. The CDR3 sequence is 16 residues long. In DNA, the CDR3 is TGTGCCAGCAGTTTCTATGGGACACCATCTAACTATGGCTACACCTTC. Protein sequence: CASSFYGTPSNYGYTF.

In this sample, this clonotype turned up a few times. The chain employs TRBV23-1 and TRBJ2-2; the D call may be TRBD1 or TRBD2 (5 bases each). TRBV23-1 is an open reading frame, and its role is uncertain. V lost 4 bases to trimming and J lost 4 bases, with 19 bases between them. This CDR3 spans 17 amino acids. CDR3 DNA: TGCGCCAGCAGTCCGCGTCAGGGTTGCCGGGGCACCGGGGAGCTGTTTTTT. Translating gives CASSPRQGCRGTGELFF.